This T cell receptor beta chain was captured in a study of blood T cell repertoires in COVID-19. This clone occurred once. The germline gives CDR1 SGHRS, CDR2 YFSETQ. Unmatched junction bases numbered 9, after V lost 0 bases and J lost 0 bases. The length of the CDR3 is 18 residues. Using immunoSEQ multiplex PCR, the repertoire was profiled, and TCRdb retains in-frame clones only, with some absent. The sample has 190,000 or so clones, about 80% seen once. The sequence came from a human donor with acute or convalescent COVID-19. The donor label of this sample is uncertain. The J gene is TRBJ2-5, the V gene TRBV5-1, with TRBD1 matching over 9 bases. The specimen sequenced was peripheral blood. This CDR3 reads CASSLAGGQGPYQETQYF. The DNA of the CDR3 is TGCGCCAGCAGCTTGGCCGGAGGACAGGGGCCGTACCAAGAGACCCAGTACTTC.